The T cell receptor (beta chain) described here comes from a study of long-term antiretroviral therapy in people with HIV. Trimming cost V 5 bases and J 5 bases; bases outside gene matches: 6. The CDR3 has 15 amino acids. The germline V gene has CDR1 SGHAT and CDR2 FQDESV (reference sequence). In its sample, this clone was seen a few times. Running of the v3.0 immunoSEQ assay took place at survey level. Method: immunoSEQ multiplex PCR; TCRdb's copy keeps in-frame clones and lacks some. The sample holds more than 20,000 clones, roughly 87% seen once. This clonotype originated in a man aged 45-65 years with HIV. The sequenced sample was unsorted PBMCs, obtained 1.8 years before starting antiretroviral therapy. This chain links TRBV11-1 with TRBJ1-6; 7 positions agree with TRBD1. The CDR3 loop is CASSRTDRDNSPLHF. DNA of the CDR3: TGTGCCAGCAGCCGAACCGACAGGGATAATTCACCCCTCCACTTT.